This note documents a single TCR beta chain sequence. Its antigen remains unknown. Noted time point: peripheral blood 6 weeks after treatment start. The data stem from a study of PD-L1 blockade in urothelial cancer. Study-wide points: Clonality of blood TCR below the median before treatment predicted better survival.

V lost 1 base to trimming and J lost 7 bases, with 8 bases between them. Germline V lookup: CDR1 SEHNR, CDR2 FQNEAQ (reference sequence). The length of the CDR3 is 13 residues. Clones were sequenced by immunoSEQ multiplex PCR, and TCRdb holds only the in-frame ones, with some missing. The sample lists tens of thousands of clones; more than 70% were seen once. The J gene is TRBJ2-1, the V gene TRBV7-9; a weak D match, TRBD1 (6 bases). The TCR was taken from a man in his sixties with urothelial cancer. The sequenced sample was PBMCs, obtained around atezolizumab (anti-PD-L1) treatment. Written as DNA, the CDR3 is TGTGCCAGCAGCTTAGTCAGGGGAAATGAGCAGTTCTTC. This codes for CASSLVRGNEQFF.